The entry that follows covers one TCR beta chain sequence. Antigen specificity is unknown. The data derive from a study of long-term antiretroviral therapy in people with HIV. Study summary: It was about a decade after the earliest samples that the 2015 immediate-ART recommendation appeared. Study conclusions and caveats: CDR3 lengths in HIV samples spanned a narrower range than controls.

CDR3 length: 15 residues. The ends were cut back, 4 bases at V and 2 bases at J, with 15 bases in the middle. CDR1 is SGHNT, CDR2 YYREEE, per germline (reference sequence). Survey-level immunoSEQ v3.0 assays were run. Here immunoSEQ multiplex PCR was the method, and the copy in TCRdb shows in-frame clones only, minus some. The sample holds about 20,000 clones, approximately 81% seen once. The sequences come from unsorted PBMCs, collected approximately 2.5 years after starting antiretroviral therapy. V and J are TRBV5-4 and TRBJ1-2; possibly TRBD1 for D (6 bases). The TCR was taken from a man in his forties with HIV. Written as DNA, the CDR3 is TGTGCCAGCAGCCAAGGGAGGCAGGGGAACTATGGCTACACCTTC. This codes for CASSQGRQGNYGYTF.